A single sample is the source of the 24 T cell receptor beta chains below, sequenced in a study of graft-versus-host responses after intestinal transplantation. These receptors are not linked to any known antigen. Measured with immunoSEQ multiplex PCR; TCRdb has only the in-frame clones, and not every one. The sample holds about 120,000 clones, about nine tenths seen once. Sequences were derived from unstimulated CD4+ T cells sorted from spleen or lymph node cells, sampled before intestinal transplant. The source of these receptors is a human donor who received an intestinal transplant.

This chain joins TRBV5-1 and TRBJ2-2, with 8 bases aligning to TRBD1. V trimming: 7 bases; J trimming: 4 bases; junction bases outside the gene matches: 9. The germline V gene encodes CDR1 SGHRS and CDR2 YFSETQ. The CDR3 has 15 amino acids. CDR3 nucleotide sequence: TGCGCCAGCTTTGCAGGGGGCAAAGGCACCGGGGAGCTGTTTTTT. Protein: CASFAGGKGTGELFF.

The chain uses TRBV28 and TRBJ2-7; 11 positions agree with TRBD1. The CDR3 is 12 amino acids. The junction had 2 bases not matched to a gene; V was cut back by 8 bases and J by 5 bases. CDR1 and CDR2 (germline): MDHEN, SYDVKM. This chain's CDR3 is CASRTGGNEQYF. CDR3 sequence (DNA): TGTGCCAGCCGGACAGGGGGCAACGAGCAGTACTTC.

A note on this clone: At one of its ends the junction is not consistent with the germline gene, which may arise from a read error. Distinct nucleotide sequences in the sample also encode this CDR3. The chain combines TRBV30 with TRBJ1-2, with TRBD1 matching 10 bases. Looked up from germline, CDR1 is GTSNPN and CDR2 is SVGIG (reference sequence). This CDR3 contains 16 residues. CDR3 coding DNA: TGTGCCTGGAGTGTATATCGGGGACAGGGGAACTATGGCTATACCTTC. Its translation: CAWSVYRGQGNYGYTF.

V is TRBV4-1 and J is TRBJ2-1; 11 nucleotides align to TRBD2. Trimming cost V 4 bases and J 1 base; bases outside gene matches: 3. CDR1 is MGHRA, CDR2 YSYEKL, per germline. This CDR3 spans 16 amino acids. CDR3 coding DNA: TGCGCCAGCAGCCGACGACTAGCGGGATCCTACAATGAGCAGTTCTTC. Its translation: CASSRRLAGSYNEQFF.

V is TRBV6-5 and J is TRBJ2-1; TRBD1 matches at 11 bases. The CDR3 runs 14 residues. Germline V lookup: CDR1 MNHEY, CDR2 SVGAGI. The J segment lost 7 bases and the V segment lost 6 bases, leaving 5 bases of the junction unmatched. As DNA, the CDR3 is TGTGCCAGCAGGGACGGGACAGGGGGGAATGAGCAGTTCTTC. Amino acid sequence: CASRDGTGGNEQFF.

V is TRBV19 and J is TRBJ1-1, with 7 bases fitting TRBD1. From germline, CDR1 is LNHDA and CDR2 SQIVND (reference sequence). The CDR3 is made up of 13 amino acids. J lost 3 bases, V lost 6 bases, and 4 bases had no gene match. The CDR3 sequence is CASRKTGDTEAFF. The CDR3 nucleotides are TGTGCCAGTAGGAAAACAGGGGACACTGAAGCTTTCTTT.

This clone is a singleton in its sample. CDR3 amino acids: CASSVGQGAKNIQYF. CDR3 bases: TGTGCCAGCAGCGTAGGACAGGGGGCCAAAAACATTCAGTACTTC. The chain joins TRBV9 to TRBJ2-4, with 8 bases identical to TRBD1. Germline trimming cut 0 bases from V and 1 base from J; bases unmatched to any gene: 0. Per the germline V gene, CDR1 is SGDLS and CDR2 is YYNGEE. There are 15 residues in the CDR3.

The chain has TRBV6-1 and TRBJ2-1; D is undetermined. V was pared by 5 bases and J by 0 bases, with 8 bases between. CDR3 length: 14 amino acids. From germline, CDR1 is MNHNS and CDR2 SASEGT. The CDR3 is CASSIGGSYNEQFF. The CDR3 DNA follows: TGTGCCAGCAGTATTGGCGGCTCCTACAATGAGCAGTTCTTC.

This chain uses TRBV28 with TRBJ1-2; possibly TRBD1 for D (6 bases). V dropped 5 bases and J dropped 4 bases, with 11 bases sitting between them. The CDR3 consists of 13 residues. Germline V gives CDR1 MDHEN, CDR2 SYDVKM. CDR3 nucleotides: TGTGCCAGCAGTGCCGACAGGATCTATGGCTACACCTTC. Encoded protein: CASSADRIYGYTF.

The gene calls are TRBV28 and TRBJ2-5; 9 bases are a match to TRBD2. The germline V gene has CDR1 MDHEN and CDR2 SYDVKM. The CDR3 sequence is 14 residues long. V dropped 7 bases and J dropped 2; count of bases not matched to a gene: 5. The CDR3 region is CASTASGTQETQYF. The DNA for the CDR3 is TGTGCCAGCACTGCTAGCGGGACTCAAGAGACCCAGTACTTC.

V and J are TRBV6-1 and TRBJ1-5; 10 nucleotides match TRBD1. Looked up from germline, CDR1 is MNHNS and CDR2 is SASEGT. The ends lost 4 bases at V and 0 bases at J; junction bases unmatched: 3. There are 16 residues in the CDR3. CDR3 nucleotides: TGTGCCAGCAGTGGAGGGACAGGGGATAGCAATCAGCCCCAGCATTTT. It is translated as CASSGGTGDSNQPQHF.

Only one count was recorded for this clone. The rearrangement joins TRBV5-3 to TRBJ2-5, with 7 bases aligning to TRBD2. TRBV5-3 is labeled an ORF, and its function is uncertain. J gave up 5 bases and V 4 bases, and 8 bases lay outside the gene matches. The CDR3 covers 14 residues. CDR3 nucleotide sequence: TGTGCCAGAAGCCTCGGGGGGTGGGTTGAGACCCAGTACTTC. Residues: CARSLGGWVETQYF.

About this clone itself: Likely a read error: the CDR3 ends without its conserved phenylalanine or tryptophan. The chain is built from TRBV11-1 and TRBJ1-1; D is ambiguous. The CDR3 has 14 residues. The V gene's germline CDR1 is SGHAT and CDR2 FQDESV (reference sequence). Trimming cost V 3 bases and J 1 base, with 9 bases left between them. The CDR3 nucleotides are TGTGCCAGCAGCTTCGACGAGGCGAACACTGAAGCTTTCCTT. This translates into CASSFDEANTEAFL.

The chain carries TRBV29-1 and TRBJ1-2, with a tentative D call TRBD1 (5 bases). Germline V gives CDR1 SQVTM, CDR2 ANQGSEA. V lost 5 bases to trimming and J lost 6 bases, with 13 bases between them. This CDR3 has 12 residues. CDR3 in amino acids: CSVFSGMDGYTF. The DNA of the CDR3 is TGCAGCGTTTTTTCAGGGATGGATGGCTACACCTTC.

This clone has a single count. The chain recombines TRBV7-8 with TRBJ2-2; 8 positions agree with TRBD1. V gave up 5 bases and J gave up 4 bases; unmatched junction bases: 6. This CDR3 comprises 15 residues. Germline lookup yields CDR1 SGHVS and CDR2 FQNEAQ. CDR3 sequence (DNA): TGTGCCAGCAGCCTGGACAGGGCGGCCACCGGGGAGCTGTTTTTT. Translation: CASSLDRAATGELFF.

This chain uses TRBV5-4 with TRBJ2-2, with D perhaps TRBD1 (5 bases). This CDR3 comprises 14 residues. V lost 1 base and J 6 bases, leaving 10 bases between the germline ends. The germline V gene has CDR1 SGHNT and CDR2 YYREEE (reference sequence). The CDR3 nucleotides are TGTGCCAGCAGCTTGAATCCACAGGCCGGGGAGCTGTTTTTT. Its translation: CASSLNPQAGELFF.

The CDR3 here is CASSTAEGAYEQYF. The CDR3 DNA reads as TGTGCCAGCAGCACTGCCGAGGGGGCCTACGAGCAGTACTTC. The genes are TRBV28 and TRBJ2-7, with a weak D call TRBD1 (6 bases). Germline V CDR1 and CDR2: MDHEN, SYDVKM. The CDR3 has 14 residues. Deletions cut 6 bases from V and 2 bases from J, with 14 bases between.

The DNA for the CDR3 is TGTGCCGCTCGGGGGAGTAGCTACGAGCAGTACTTC. Translating gives CAARGSSYEQYF. The rearrangement joins TRBV18 to TRBJ2-7, with D tentatively TRBD2 (6 bases). CDR1 and CDR2 (germline): KGHSH, LQKENI. The V gene lost 11 bases and the J gene lost 3 bases, with 14 bases spanning the gap. This CDR3 spans 12 amino acids.

This chain joins TRBV16 and TRBJ1-2, with unresolved D. Trimming stripped 4 bases from V and 4 bases from J, with 13 bases between. There are 14 residues in the CDR3. The germline gives CDR1 KGHSY, CDR2 FQNENV. The CDR3 spells CASSRQEVGYGYTF. CDR3 nucleotide sequence: TGTGCCAGCAGCCGGCAGGAGGTCGGCTATGGCTACACCTTC.

This chain connects TRBV30 to TRBJ2-7; possible D gene TRBD1, 6 bases. The CDR3 loop spans 14 amino acids. With 3 bases removed from V and 6 bases from J, the gap between germline ends came to 18 bases. The germline V gene encodes CDR1 GTSNPN and CDR2 SVGIG (reference sequence). In DNA form, the CDR3 reads TGTGCCTGGAGGGCGGACAGAAAAGTCGGCGAGCAGTACTTC. Residues: CAWRADRKVGEQYF.

This clone was seen just once. The chain joins TRBV4-1 to TRBJ2-3; TRBD2 matches 9 bases. The junction had 5 bases not matched to a gene; V was cut back by 4 bases and J by 0 bases. Germline CDR1 and CDR2: MGHRA and YSYEKL. CDR3 length: 16 residues. The CDR3 coding sequence is TGCGCCAGCAGCCGGGACCTAGCGGGAAGCACAGATACGCAGTATTTT. Amino acids: CASSRDLAGSTDTQYF.

The V and J genes are TRBV27 and TRBJ1-5, with TRBD1 identical over 7 bases. Germline loops: CDR1 MNHEY, CDR2 SMNVEV (reference sequence). The V gene end was trimmed by 5 bases and the J gene end by 6 bases; junction bases not matched to a gene: 7. This CDR3 has 14 amino acids. CDR3 in amino acids: CASSTDREVQPQHF. CDR3 nucleotides: TGTGCCAGCAGTACCGACAGGGAGGTTCAGCCCCAGCATTTT.

The chain uses TRBV23-1 and TRBJ1-1; D unclear. TRBV23-1 qualifies as an ORF whose function is uncertain. The CDR3 sequence is 17 residues long. V shed 7 bases and J shed 3 bases, with 24 bases lying between them. CDR3 in amino acids: CASKLSRTSRKDTEAFF. The CDR3, as DNA: TGCGCCAGCAAACTCAGCAGGACTTCCCGTAAGGACACTGAAGCTTTCTTT.

The genes are TRBV28 and TRBJ2-7, with TRBD2 matching over 9 bases. The CDR3 has 15 residues. Per the germline V gene, CDR1 is MDHEN and CDR2 is SYDVKM. Trimming took 2 bases from V and 4 from J; bases not matched to a gene: 6. The CDR3 DNA reads TGTGCCAGCAGTTTAGGGTCTAGCGGGAAGTACGAGCAGTACTTC. It is translated as CASSLGSSGKYEQYF.